This T cell receptor beta chain was captured in a study of blood T cell repertoires in COVID-19. Overall study: The origin of the acute and convalescent COVID-19 samples was the United States, Italy and Spain.

The table came from immunoSEQ multiplex PCR; TCRdb's copy has only in-frame clones and leaves some out. The sample includes about 280,000 clones, around 86% of them seen just once. The sequence was collected from a woman aged 25 to 39 with active or convalescent COVID-19. Sequences were obtained from peripheral blood.

The CDR3 DNA reads TGTGCCAGCAGCCCCTTGGGACAGTCGAAGAACACTGAAGCTTTCTTT. Residues: CASSPLGQSKNTEAFF. This sequence joins TRBV21-1 and TRBJ1-1; the D segment call TRBD1 is taken from the table without a DNA check. TRBV21-1 counts as a pseudogene. CDR3 length: 16 amino acids.